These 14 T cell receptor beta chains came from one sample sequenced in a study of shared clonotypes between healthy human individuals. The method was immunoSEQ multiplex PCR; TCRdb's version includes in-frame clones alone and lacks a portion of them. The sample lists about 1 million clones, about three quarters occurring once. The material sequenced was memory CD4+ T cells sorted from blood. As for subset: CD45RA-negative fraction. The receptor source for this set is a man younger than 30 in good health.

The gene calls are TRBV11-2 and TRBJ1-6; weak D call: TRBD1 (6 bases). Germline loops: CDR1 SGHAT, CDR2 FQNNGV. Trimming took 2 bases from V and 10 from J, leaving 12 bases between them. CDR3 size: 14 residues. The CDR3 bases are TGTGCCAGCAGCTTAATCCTCCAGGGGTCACCCCTCCACTTT. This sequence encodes CASSLILQGSPLHF.

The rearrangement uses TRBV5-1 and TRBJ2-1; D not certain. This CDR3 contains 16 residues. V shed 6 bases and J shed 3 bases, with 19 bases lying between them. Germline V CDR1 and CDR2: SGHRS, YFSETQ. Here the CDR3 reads CASTLGPIQNYNEQFF. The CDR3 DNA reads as TGCGCCAGCACCCTGGGCCCAATACAGAACTACAATGAGCAGTTCTTC.

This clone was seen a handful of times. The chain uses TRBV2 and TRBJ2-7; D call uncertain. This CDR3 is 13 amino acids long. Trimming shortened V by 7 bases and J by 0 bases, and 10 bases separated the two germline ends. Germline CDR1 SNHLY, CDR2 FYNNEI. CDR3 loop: CASKVNPSYEQYF. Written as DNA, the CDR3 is TGTGCCAGCAAGGTGAACCCCTCCTACGAGCAGTACTTC.

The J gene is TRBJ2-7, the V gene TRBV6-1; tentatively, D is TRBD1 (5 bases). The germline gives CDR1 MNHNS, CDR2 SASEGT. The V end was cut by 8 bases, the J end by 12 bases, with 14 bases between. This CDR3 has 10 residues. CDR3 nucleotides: TGTGCCAGCCTTAATAGGGGCATGTACTTC. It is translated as CASLNRGMYF.

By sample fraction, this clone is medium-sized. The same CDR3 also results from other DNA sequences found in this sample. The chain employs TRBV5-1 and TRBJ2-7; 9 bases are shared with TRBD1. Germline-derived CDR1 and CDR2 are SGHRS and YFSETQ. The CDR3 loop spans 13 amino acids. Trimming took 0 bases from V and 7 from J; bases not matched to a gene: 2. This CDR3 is CASSLGDRAEQYF. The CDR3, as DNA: TGCGCCAGCAGCTTGGGGGACAGGGCTGAGCAGTACTTC. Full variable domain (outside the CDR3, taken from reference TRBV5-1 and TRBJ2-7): KAGVTQTPRYLIKTRGQQVTLSCSPISGHRSVSWYQQTPGQGLQFLFEYFSETQRNKGNFPGRFSGRQFSNSRSEMNVSTLELGDSALYLCASSLGDRAEQYFGPGTRLTVT.

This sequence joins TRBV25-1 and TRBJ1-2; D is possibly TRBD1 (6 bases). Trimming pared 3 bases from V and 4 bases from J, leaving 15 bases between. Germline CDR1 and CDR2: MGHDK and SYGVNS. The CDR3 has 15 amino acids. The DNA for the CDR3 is TGTGCCAGCAGTGATGTGGCAGGGGAGGTCTATGGCTACACCTTC. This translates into CASSDVAGEVYGYTF.

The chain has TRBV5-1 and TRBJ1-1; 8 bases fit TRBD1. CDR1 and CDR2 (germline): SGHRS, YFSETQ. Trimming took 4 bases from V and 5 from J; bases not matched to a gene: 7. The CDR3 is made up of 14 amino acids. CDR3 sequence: CASSKQGAGTEAFF. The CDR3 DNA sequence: TGCGCCAGCAGCAAGCAGGGGGCAGGGACTGAAGCTTTCTTT.

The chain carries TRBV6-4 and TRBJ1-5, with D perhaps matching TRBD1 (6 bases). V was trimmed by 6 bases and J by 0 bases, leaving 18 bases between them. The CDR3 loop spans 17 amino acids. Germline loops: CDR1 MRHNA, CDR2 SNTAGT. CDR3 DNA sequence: TGTGCCAGCAGCCGGGACAAGGCGGTTTCTAGCAATCAGCCCCAGCATTTT. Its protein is CASSRDKAVSSNQPQHF.

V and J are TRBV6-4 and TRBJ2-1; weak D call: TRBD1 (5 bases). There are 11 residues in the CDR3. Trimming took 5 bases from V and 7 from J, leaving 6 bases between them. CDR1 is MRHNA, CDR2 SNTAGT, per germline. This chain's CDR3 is CASSRGNEQFF. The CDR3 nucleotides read TGTGCCAGCAGTAGGGGAAATGAGCAGTTCTTC.

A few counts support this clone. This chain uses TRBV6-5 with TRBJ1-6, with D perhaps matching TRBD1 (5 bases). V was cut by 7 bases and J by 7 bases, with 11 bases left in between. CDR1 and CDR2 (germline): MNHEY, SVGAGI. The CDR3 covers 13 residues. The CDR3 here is CASKGRENSPLHF. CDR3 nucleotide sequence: TGTGCCAGCAAGGGACGGGAGAATTCACCCCTCCACTTT.

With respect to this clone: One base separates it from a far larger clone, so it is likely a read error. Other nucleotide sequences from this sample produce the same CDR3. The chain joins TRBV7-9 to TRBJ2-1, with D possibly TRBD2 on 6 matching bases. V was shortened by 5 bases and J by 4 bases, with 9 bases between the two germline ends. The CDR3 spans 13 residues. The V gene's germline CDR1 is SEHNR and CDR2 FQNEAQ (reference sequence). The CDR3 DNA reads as TGTGCCAGCAGCGGAAGCGGGTACAATGAGCAGTTCTTC. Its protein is CASSGSGYNEQFF.

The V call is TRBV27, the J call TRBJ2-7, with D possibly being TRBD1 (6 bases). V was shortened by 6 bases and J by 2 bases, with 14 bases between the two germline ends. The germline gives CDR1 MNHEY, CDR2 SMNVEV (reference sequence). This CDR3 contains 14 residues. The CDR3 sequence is CASRRQQGPYEQYF. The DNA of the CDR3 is TGTGCCAGCAGACGTCAACAGGGACCCTACGAGCAGTACTTC.

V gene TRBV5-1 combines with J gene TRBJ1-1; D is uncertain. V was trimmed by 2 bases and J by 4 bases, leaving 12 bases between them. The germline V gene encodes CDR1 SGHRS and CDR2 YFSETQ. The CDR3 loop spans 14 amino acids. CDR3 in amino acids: CASSFRGVLTEAFF. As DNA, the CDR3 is TGCGCCAGCAGCTTTCGCGGAGTCCTCACTGAAGCTTTCTTT.

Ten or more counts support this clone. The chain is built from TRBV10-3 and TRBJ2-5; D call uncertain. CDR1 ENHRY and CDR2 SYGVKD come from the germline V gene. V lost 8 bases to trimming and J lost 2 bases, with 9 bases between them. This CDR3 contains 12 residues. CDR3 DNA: TGTGCCATCGGTAACCCTCAAGAGACCCAGTACTTC. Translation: CAIGNPQETQYF.